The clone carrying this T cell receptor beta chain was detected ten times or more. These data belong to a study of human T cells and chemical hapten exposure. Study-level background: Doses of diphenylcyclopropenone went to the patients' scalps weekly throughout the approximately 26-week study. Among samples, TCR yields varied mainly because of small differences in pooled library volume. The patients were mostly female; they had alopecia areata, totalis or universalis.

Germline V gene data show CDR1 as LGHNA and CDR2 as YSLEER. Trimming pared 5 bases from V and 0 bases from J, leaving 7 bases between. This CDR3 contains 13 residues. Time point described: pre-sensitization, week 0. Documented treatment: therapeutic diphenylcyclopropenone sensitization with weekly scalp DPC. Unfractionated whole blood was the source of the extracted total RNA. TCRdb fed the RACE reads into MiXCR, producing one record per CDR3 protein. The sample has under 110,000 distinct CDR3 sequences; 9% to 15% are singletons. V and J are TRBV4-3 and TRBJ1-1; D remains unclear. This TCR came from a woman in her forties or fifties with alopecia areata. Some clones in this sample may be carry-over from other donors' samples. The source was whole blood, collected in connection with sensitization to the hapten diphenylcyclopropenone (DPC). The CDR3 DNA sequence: TGCGCCAGCAGCAGGGATATGAACACTGAAGCTTTCTTT. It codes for CASSRDMNTEAFF.